This TCR beta chain was identified during a study of cytomegalovirus exposure and HLA in healthy donors (TCRdb year 2017). Broadly, across the study: An earlier analysis of 550 to 700 of the donors reported more than 250 Gb of sequence data and approximately 110 million unique TCR beta sequences from roughly 200 million T cells. The study combined high-throughput TCR immunosequencing, statistical association of individual TCRs with disease status, and machine learning to predict cytomegalovirus infection status. The number of typed donors differed by locus: about 620-640 for A, B, C, DRB1 and DQB1; approximately 520 for DQA1; 606 for DPA1; and 400 to 480 for DPB1. All discovery cohort repertoires had been generated using a single sequencing platform. In a later genetic analysis, genome-wide SNP genotypes for about 65% of the 666 donors were used, and that subset was treated as a discovery cohort. Among the roughly 400 genotyped donors, about 85% belonged to the genetic ancestry cluster associated with self-reported Caucasian donors. A later analysis re-analyzed previously published TCR beta repertoires from about 730 donors and added high-resolution HLA genotyping to study TCR occurrence patterns. On average, approximately 250,000 unique TCR beta nucleotide sequences were sequenced per donor among 398 genotyped donors of the cohort, with 15% to 20% of those sequences being non-productive. To decide whether each TCR beta V gene segment behaved as functional or pseudogenic, an earlier analysis of some 600 of the donors relied on high-throughput TCR beta sequencing. Both class I and class II loci were covered by HLA typing, at four-digit resolution. Approximately 300 gigabases of sequencing data and 91 million or so unique TCR sequences made up an early release that covered approximately 620 HLA-typed donors. Along with the roughly 670-subject first cohort, a separate validation cohort of around 110 different subjects was used. Using immunosequencing, the study profiled T cell repertoires from 666 subjects and related those repertoires to cytomegalovirus serostatus. Alongside the repertoire data, information on donor age, sex, ethnicity and CMV serostatus was compiled. The study aimed to test whether signatures of past pathogen exposure could be identified by cataloging public T cell receptors. Four or five DR-DQ haplotypes were treated as single units for association and clustering because of strong linkage in the cohort. The later analysis used no new phenotypic data to find candidate immune exposures, relying instead on TCR beta sequences and their occurrence across donors. What the authors observed across the whole study: A group of highly shared sequence variants was considered likely to be a technical artifact of the sequencing pipeline. Linkage disequilibrium might explain the correlated functional status among segregating V segments, but an unknown experimental factor could not be excluded. A later analysis found that most CMV-associated TCR beta chains appeared HLA-restricted, with HLA associations seemingly driven largely by CMV exposure. In a later genetic analysis, fewer N-insertions in productive TCRs were reported among donors in an Asian-associated ancestry cluster than the 666-donor mean. Strong co-occurrence of HLA alleles, especially DR and DQ, made assigning TCR associations to individual alleles difficult. Cytomegalovirus status was reported to be diagnosed by the classifier with high specificity and sensitivity in both the original and validation cohorts. In a later genetic analysis, a missense DCLRE1C variant was associated with V-gene and J-gene trimming of TCR beta chains, and the association was replicated in an independent cohort. According to a later analysis, parvovirus B19, influenza, CMV and Epstein-Barr virus appeared linked to several top co-occurrence clusters. An earlier analysis of some 590 of the donors showed that most TCR beta V segments appeared in productive rearrangements either about 87% or about 30% of the time, which broadly matched IMGT annotations. Presence/absence analyses assumed roughly uniform sequencing depth across donors, an assumption that may not hold. A further reported finding was that TCR beta sequences accurately predicted the HLA-A and HLA-B alleles for most subjects in the first cohort. According to the authors, the approach could potentially be generalized to other disease states and immunological phenotypes. While some public TCRs were present in many individuals, most TCR sequences turned up only very rarely across donors. Because counts were too low, roughly 17 rarely observed V segments, including chromosome 9 orphons, were left out of the earlier analysis of 587 of the donors. A total of 150 to 200 TCR beta chains were listed by the study as associated with cytomegalovirus. Some IMGT-functional V segments, including TRBV6-2 and TRBV6-3, could not be told apart with the 87-base-pair reads, so those segments were excluded. For the cohort, immune exposure information was limited to CMV serostatus. A later analysis found that HLA-associated TCR beta chains were more clonally expanded and had lower generation probabilities than equally common non-associated chains. This cohort had only TCR beta chains sequenced, and the lack of alpha or paired-chain data limited which features could be detected. HLA typing was unavailable for some donors at each locus, so association tests used only the typed subset. A later analysis found that TCR association rates varied across HLA loci, with DRB1 alleles showing the most associated TCRs and HLA-C alleles the fewest. In vitro tests confirmed that a few of the cytomegalovirus-associated TCR beta chains recognize cytomegalovirus antigens. At a false discovery rate of 0.05, a later analysis linked 15,000 to 20,000 TCR beta sequences to specific HLA alleles.

The cohort comprised around 700 healthy bone marrow donors. Cohort members were all nominally healthy when sampled, although unrecorded immune exposures were likely present. The donor was CMV seropositive and belonged to the group of about 290 seropositive cohort members. A peripheral blood sample was collected from each donor, and TCR beta sequencing was performed on peripheral blood mononuclear cells. Genomic DNA was extracted from the blood cell samples with the Qiagen DNeasy Blood Extraction Kit. Turning to this clone: What antigen it recognizes has not been identified. No base qualities exist here, and no much larger clone lies one base off it.

Preparation of the library involved the immunoSEQ multiplex PCR assay. A mixture of 60 forward primers for TCR Vbeta segments and 13 reverse primers for TCR Jbeta segments was used in the multiplex PCR. The CDR3 region of rearranged TCR beta genes was amplified from genomic DNA with a multiplex PCR assay. The amplified TCR beta libraries were sequenced on the Illumina HiSeq System as 87-base-pair reads. Regarding the original processing steps: A later analysis counted about 76 million unique TCR beta chains across the 666 repertoires, and around 12 million of these chains were shared by at least two donors. To remove PCR and sequencing errors, raw reads were error-corrected and collapsed into unique sequences using a nearest-neighbor algorithm that merged closely related sequences. CDR3 sequences were aligned to IMGT reference sequences to assign V, D and J gene segments. For a sequence to be retained, at least a six-nucleotide match to both a V gene segment and a J gene segment was required. A rearrangement was called productive if the CDR3 had no stop codons and remained in frame with V and J, and every other rearrangement was called non-productive. Following IMGT convention, CDR3 was defined as the stretch from the second conserved V-encoded cysteine up to the conserved J-encoded phenylalanine. The earlier analysis of about 610 of the donors excluded sequences that lacked an unambiguous match to a single V gene segment. In an earlier analysis of a few hundred of the donors, a V segment was called functional when productive rearrangements were above 56.7%, and segregating when the standard deviation between donors exceeded 5%. A statistical classification framework was built for diagnosing cytomegalovirus status from the catalog of TCR beta chain sequences. A later analysis assigned V and J genes by comparing TCR nucleotide sequences with IMGT/GENE-DB human TR gene sequences. The TCRdist pipeline was used in a later analysis to assign CDR3 sequences and most-parsimonious VDJ recombination scenarios. In a later analysis, each TCR beta chain was defined by its CDR3 amino acid sequence together with its V-gene family, and reads lacking a unique V-gene family were excluded. To address suspected cross-contamination and a sequencing artifact, a later analysis removed several hundred highly shared, low-generation-probability nucleotide sequences. For each public chain, a later analysis derived a clonal expansion index from normalized ranks of inferred template counts within each repertoire. A later analysis computed generation probabilities with a VDJ recombination model fitted to out-of-frame rearrangements, and checked the results against IGoR. Hypergeometric tests were used in a later analysis to score TCR-TCR, TCR-HLA and TCR-CMV co-occurrence, with a repertoire-size bias correction applied to the TCR pairs. In a later analysis, false discovery rates were estimated by permuting HLA or CMV assignments 20 times. In a later analysis, co-occurring TCRs were grouped using DBSCAN, with TCRdist sequence similarity added in when clustering inside HLA-allele-positive subsets. Co-occurrence clustering excluded repertoires with fewer than 30,000 or more than 120,000 public chains, plus five with anomalous nucleotide sharing. Held by TCRdb, this immuneACCESS table contains in-frame sequences only and omits some clones. Under half of the omission traces to an unresolved V gene where checked; the cause of the rest is unknown. Clone size and the V and J calls come from that table; the DNA yielded D and trimming. The sample data list some 150,000 clones, and 70% of these were observed just once. Jointly, the top ten make up 2% to 2.5% of the sample.

Trimming leaves V shorter by 2 bases and J shorter by 8 bases, with the junction holding 9 bases beyond the gene matches. The CDR3, from cysteine to phenylalanine, totals 15 residues. Left in the record is the CDR3 DNA by itself, 45 bases read in frame from the first base. Looking up the germline V gene yields CDR1 SNHLY and CDR2 FYNNEI. The sequenced sample consisted of PBMCs. The sequence is built from TRBV2 and TRBJ2-1; TRBD2 matches 7 bases in the middle. The receptor was isolated from a woman in her sixties in good health and CMV-seropositive. The DNA is TGTGCCAGCAGTGAATCGGGGGGATTTTACGATGAGCAGTTCTTC. Its protein product is CASSESGGFYDEQFF.